This T cell receptor (beta chain) stems from a study of T cell responses to AZD1222 COVID-19 vaccine. Study-wide points: Spike was spanned by vaccine-associated CD4 TCRs, which were dominant at 160-218 and 743-854. Vaccination with two AZD1222 doses was followed by a rise in Spike-specific TCR breadth and depth. Of spike-specific TCRs, nearly half reportedly target regions left unmutated in variants.

Clones were read by immunoSEQ multiplex PCR, and TCRdb kept only the in-frame ones, dropping some. The sample contains under 200,000 clones, just over 90% of which appear only once. Of note for this clone: Its antigen is unidentified.

Sequencing was performed on peripheral blood, taken 28 days after the second AZD1222 dose. The origin of this receptor is an adult who received the AZD1222 COVID-19 vaccine.

This CDR3 is CASSHTAGTEAFF. CDR3 DNA: TGCGCCAGCAGCCATACTGCCGGCACTGAAGCTTTCTTT. The V call is TRBV4-1, the J call TRBJ1-1; D is ambiguous. CDR3 length equals 13 residues. The V end lost 3 bases, the J end lost 4 bases, and 9 bases lay between the germline ends. CDR1 and CDR2 from the germline V gene are MGHRA and YSYEKL.